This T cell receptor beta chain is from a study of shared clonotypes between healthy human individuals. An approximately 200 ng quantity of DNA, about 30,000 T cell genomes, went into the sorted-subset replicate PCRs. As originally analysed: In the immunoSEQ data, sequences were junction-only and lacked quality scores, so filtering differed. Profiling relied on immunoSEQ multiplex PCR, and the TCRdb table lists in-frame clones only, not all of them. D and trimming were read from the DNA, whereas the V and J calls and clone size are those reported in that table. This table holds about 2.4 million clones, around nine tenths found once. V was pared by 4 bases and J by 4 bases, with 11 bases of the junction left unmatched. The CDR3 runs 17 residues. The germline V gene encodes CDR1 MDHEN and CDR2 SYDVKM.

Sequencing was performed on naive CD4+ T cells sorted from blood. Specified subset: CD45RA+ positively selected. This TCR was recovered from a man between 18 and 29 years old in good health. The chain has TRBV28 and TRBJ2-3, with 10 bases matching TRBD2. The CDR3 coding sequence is TGTGCCAGCAGTTCGGGGGTTCTAGCGGGGGCAGCAGATACGCAGTATTTT. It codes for CASSSGVLAGAADTQYF.